The clone carrying this T cell receptor beta chain occurred many times. CDR1 MNHNS and CDR2 SASEGT come from the germline V gene. The V gene lost 6 bases and the J gene lost 1 base, with 12 bases spanning the gap. The CDR3 has 14 amino acids. This record comes from a study of blood T cells in healthy people across ages. The donors, aged 6 to 90, were healthy Caucasians from Russia. Using a J-beta primer mix together with a sample-barcoded 5' primer, a second PCR was run for roughly 6 to 11 cycles. TCRdb analysed the 5' RACE reads with MiXCR anew, one entry per CDR3 protein. The sample has 1.5 million to 2 million distinct CDR3 sequences, roughly a third seen once; the top ten hold approximately 11%.

This chain uses TRBV6-1 with TRBJ1-1; perhaps TRBD1 as D (6 bases). Input material: blood. This sequence was found in a woman aged 30 to 39 in good health. The CDR3 spells CASRIGQQNTEAFF. DNA for the CDR3: TGTGCCAGCAGGATCGGACAGCAGAACACTGAAGCTTTCTTT.